The 26 T cell receptor beta chains presented below share a single source sample, sequenced in a study of T-cell reconstitution after alpha-beta-depleted transplantation in children. The TCRbeta library was prepared with unique molecular identifiers. A single record per CDR3 protein comes from TCRdb applying MiXCR to the PCR reads. The table shows around 500,000 distinct CDR3 sequences, with around 12% occurring only once. The source was PBMCs from the stem cell graft donor, collected from the stem cell graft. These receptors were taken from a human donor who donated a stem cell graft to a child with combined immunodeficiency.

CDR3 region: CASSLSAGTEQFF. CDR3 DNA: TGTGCCAGCAGCTTATCGGCGGGGACAGAGCAGTTCTTC. The chain joins TRBV7-8 to TRBJ2-1; tentatively, D is TRBD1 or TRBD2 (6 bases each). The CDR3 totals 13 residues. V was shortened by 2 bases and J by 10 bases, with 12 bases between the two germline ends. CDR1 and CDR2 (germline): SGHVS, FQNEAQ.

In its sample, this clonotype was seen many times. The chain couples TRBV6-1 to TRBJ1-1; D is perhaps TRBD1 (6 bases). V lost 4 bases and J lost 0, with 18 bases in between. Germline V gene sequence: CDR1 MNHNS, CDR2 SASEGT. The CDR3 has 17 residues. Here the CDR3 reads CASSVQGHLLMNTEAFF. The CDR3 region has the DNA TGTGCCAGCAGTGTACAGGGTCACCTGCTAATGAACACTGAAGCTTTCTTT.

This clonotype was observed a few times. The DNA of the CDR3 is TGTGCCAGCAGCTTAACTACGGGGTCCTACTCCTACAATGAGCAGTTCTTC. Translating gives CASSLTTGSYSYNEQFF. J is TRBJ2-1 and V is TRBV7-6; D is perhaps TRBD2 (5 bases). Deletions cut 2 bases from V and 0 bases from J, with 14 bases between. Germline assignment: CDR1 SGHVS and CDR2 FNYEAQ. The CDR3 is 17 amino acids.

This clonotype was recorded a few times. The rearrangement joins TRBV30 to TRBJ1-2; tentative D call: TRBD1 (5 bases). V lost 3 bases, J lost 8 bases, and 16 bases lay in between. The germline gives CDR1 GTSNPN, CDR2 SVGIG (reference sequence). CDR3 length equals 13 residues. Written as DNA, the CDR3 is TGTGCCTGGAGCGAAGGGGCAGGCGGGGGCTACACCTTC. As protein: CAWSEGAGGGYTF. The full variable domain, rest sourced from reference TRBV30 and TRBJ1-2, is SQTIHQWPATLVQPVGSPLSLECTVEGTSNPNLYWYRQAAGRGLQLLFYSVGIGQISSEVPQNLSASRPQDRQFILSSKKLLLSDSGFYLCAWSEGAGGGYTFGSGTRLTVV.

This clonotype appeared a single time. The gene calls are TRBV12-3 or TRBV12-4 and TRBJ1-2; 11 nucleotides agree with TRBD1. The CDR3 loop spans 14 amino acids. V lost 6 bases and J lost 4; bases outside the gene matches: 4. CDR3 residues: CASSHGTGGYGYTF. The CDR3 DNA is TGTGCCAGCAGCCATGGGACAGGGGGCTATGGCTACACCTTC.

This clonotype came up many times. This rearrangement joins TRBV20-1 to TRBJ2-1, with 7 bases fitting TRBD2. CDR3 length: 14 amino acids. Germline trimming cut 3 bases from V and 3 bases from J; bases unmatched to any gene: 5. Germline assignment: CDR1 DFQATT and CDR2 SNEGSKA (reference sequence). The CDR3 bases are TGCAGTGCTAGTTTGGGAGGGGACTACAATGAGCAGTTCTTC. Translated: CSASLGGDYNEQFF.

This clonotype was detected many times. The gene calls are TRBV15 and TRBJ1-5; D not certain. Germline V gives CDR1 LNHNV, CDR2 YYDKDF (reference sequence). Trimming removed 6 bases at V and 1 base at J, with 10 bases between. This CDR3 comprises 14 residues. The CDR3 loop reads CATRWDMSNQPQHF. In DNA, the CDR3 is TGTGCCACCAGGTGGGATATGAGCAATCAGCCCCAGCATTTT.

This chain uses TRBV12-3 or TRBV12-4 with TRBJ2-7; 10 bases fit TRBD1. The CDR3 has 14 amino acids. V trimming: 6 bases; J trimming: 5 bases; junction bases outside the gene matches: 7. The CDR3 here is CASSTGTGVNEQYF. DNA for the CDR3: TGTGCCAGCAGCACCGGGACAGGGGTCAACGAGCAGTACTTC.

This clonotype was picked up a small number of times. The V gene is TRBV18, the J gene TRBJ2-5, with D possibly matching TRBD1 (6 bases). This CDR3 is 14 amino acids long. CDR1 is KGHSH and CDR2 is LQKENI in the germline V gene. Trimming left V 6 bases short and J 2 bases short, with 13 bases between. Here the CDR3 reads CASSRRQVQETQYF. The DNA for the CDR3 is TGTGCCAGCTCCCGAAGACAGGTTCAAGAGACCCAGTACTTC.

This clonotype was observed many times. V and J are TRBV28 and TRBJ1-5; perhaps TRBD1 as D (5 bases). CDR3 length equals 15 residues. Germline V gene sequence: CDR1 MDHEN, CDR2 SYDVKM. V was pared by 2 bases and J by 2 bases, with 10 bases between. Written as DNA, the CDR3 is TGTGCCAGCAGTTTAAGAGGGGTTGGCAATCAGCCCCAGCATTTT. This codes for CASSLRGVGNQPQHF.

This clonotype was detected ten times or more. The chain joins TRBV12-3 or TRBV12-4 to TRBJ2-3, with 9 bases fitting TRBD2. V lost 0 bases, J lost 4 bases, and 5 bases stayed unmatched. This CDR3 spans 16 amino acids. The CDR3 loop is CASSLAEAGGSDTQYF. The CDR3, as DNA: TGTGCCAGCAGTTTAGCGGAAGCGGGGGGATCAGATACGCAGTATTTT.

This clonotype was counted between two and nine times. V gene TRBV12-3 or TRBV12-4 combines with J gene TRBJ2-7; 14 bases match TRBD2. The V and J ends lost 6 bases and 7 bases, in that order; junction bases with no gene match: 5. The CDR3 has 14 amino acids. The CDR3 loop is CASRPGLAGVEQYF. In nucleotides, the CDR3 is TGTGCCAGCAGACCGGGACTAGCGGGGGTTGAGCAGTACTTC.

This clonotype has a count of ten or more. The CDR3 coding sequence is TGTGCCATCAGTGGGTATGACCCTGATGGGTACAATGAGCAGTTCTTC. Its translation is CAISGYDPDGYNEQFF. The genes are TRBV10-3 and TRBJ2-1; D is unresolved. V dropped 4 bases and J dropped 4 bases, with 17 bases sitting between them. CDR1 and CDR2 from the germline V gene are ENHRY and SYGVKD. The CDR3 spans 16 residues.

V gene TRBV29-1 combines with J gene TRBJ2-7; 10 positions agree with TRBD2. Trimming took 7 bases from V and 0 from J; bases not matched to a gene: 12. CDR1 and CDR2 from the germline V gene are SQVTM and ANQGSEA. The CDR3 consists of 16 residues. This chain's CDR3 is CSANEAGGPLSYEQYF. CDR3 sequence (DNA): TGCAGCGCTAACGAAGCGGGAGGGCCCCTCTCCTACGAGCAGTACTTC.

The chain recombines TRBV4-3 with TRBJ2-1, with D unresolved. The V end lost 5 bases, the J end lost 5 bases, and 13 bases lay between the germline ends. The CDR3 totals 14 residues. CDR1 is LGHNA and CDR2 is YSLEER in the germline V gene. The CDR3: CASSMTGPHNEQFF. The CDR3, as DNA: TGCGCCAGCAGCATGACTGGCCCACACAATGAGCAGTTCTTC.

The chain joins TRBV18 to TRBJ1-1; perhaps TRBD1 as D (6 bases). The ends were cut back, 3 bases at V and 4 bases at J, with 12 bases in the middle. Germline V lookup: CDR1 KGHSH, CDR2 LQKENI. The CDR3 runs 14 residues. The CDR3 region has the DNA TGTGCCAGCTCACCGCAGGGGCCGATCACTGAAGCTTTCTTT. Its protein product is CASSPQGPITEAFF.

The sample holds many counts of this clonotype. The chain is built from TRBV3-1 and TRBJ2-7; no clear D gene. The CDR3 runs 15 residues. CDR1 and CDR2 (germline): LGHDT, YNNKEL (reference sequence). V shed 0 bases and J shed 1 base, with 10 bases lying between them. The CDR3 DNA sequence: TGTGCCAGCAGCCAAGAATCCCTCGGGTCCTACGAGCAGTACTTC. This sequence encodes CASSQESLGSYEQYF.

In this sample, this clonotype turned up many times. The chain links TRBV10-3 to TRBJ2-1; tentative D call: TRBD2 (5 bases). Trimming removed 5 bases from V and 2 bases from J, with 7 bases in between. The CDR3 has 13 residues. Germline V gene sequence: CDR1 ENHRY, CDR2 SYGVKD. CDR3 in DNA: TGTGCCATCAGTAGCGGAGCCTACAATGAGCAGTTCTTC. This sequence encodes CAISSGAYNEQFF.

The chain recombines TRBV5-8 with TRBJ1-1; D is possibly TRBD1 (5 bases). The germline V gene has CDR1 SGHTS and CDR2 YDEGEE. The V gene lost 0 bases and the J gene lost 5 bases, with 11 bases spanning the gap. The CDR3 has 14 amino acids. CDR3 DNA sequence: TGTGCCAGCAGCTTGGAATTGAAGGGGACTGAAGCTTTCTTT. This gives the protein CASSLELKGTEAFF.

The table lists this clonotype with a few counts. V and J are TRBV7-8 and TRBJ2-3; TRBD2 matches at 8 bases. Germline V gene data show CDR1 as SGHVS and CDR2 as FQNEAQ. The CDR3 runs 16 residues. The J segment lost 1 base and the V segment lost 2 bases, leaving 5 bases of the junction unmatched. The CDR3 DNA is TGTGCCAGCAGCTTATTCGGGGGGGCCGGCACAGATACGCAGTATTTT. Translating gives CASSLFGGAGTDTQYF. Combining the CDR3 with reference TRBV7-8 and TRBJ2-3 gives the whole variable domain GAGVSQSPRYKVAKRGQDVALRCDPISGHVSLFWYQQALGQGPEFLTYFQNEAQLDKSGLPSDRFFAERPEGSVSTLKIQRTQQEDSAVYLCASSLFGGAGTDTQYFGPGTRLTVL.

In this sample, this clonotype turned up many times. The CDR3 nucleotides are TGTGCCAGCAATTCACAGGGTTGGGAGACCCAGTACTTC. Its translation is CASNSQGWETQYF. V gene TRBV28 combines with J gene TRBJ2-5; TRBD1 might be the D (6 bases). Trimming took off 7 bases at V and 5 bases at J, with 14 bases between the two ends. The CDR3 has 13 residues. Germline V gives CDR1 MDHEN, CDR2 SYDVKM.

This clonotype was seen ten or more times. This chain joins TRBV29-1 and TRBJ1-4; 12 bases are a match to TRBD1. With 1 base clipped from V and 8 bases from J, the junction kept 5 bases outside the gene matches. The CDR3 covers 15 residues. Germline CDR1 reads SQVTM; CDR2 reads ANQGSEA. CDR3 sequence: CSVEASGTGGEKLFF. The CDR3 DNA sequence: TGCAGCGTTGAAGCCTCCGGGACAGGGGGCGAAAAACTGTTTTTT.

This clonotype was counted at least ten times. The J gene is TRBJ2-5, the V gene TRBV12-3 or TRBV12-4; 13 bases map to TRBD2. J lost 5 bases, V lost 6 bases, and 9 bases had no gene match. This CDR3 is 16 amino acids long. CDR3 bases: TGTGCCAGCAGCTCAGGACTAGCGGGAGATCTGGAGACCCAGTACTTC. Its protein is CASSSGLAGDLETQYF.

In its sample, this clonotype was seen many times. The chain has TRBV5-1 and TRBJ2-1, with no clear D. The germline CDR1 and CDR2 sequences are SGHRS and YFSETQ. The CDR3 is 13 residues long. Trimming took 1 base from V and 5 from J, leaving 7 bases between them. The DNA for the CDR3 is TGCGCCAGCAGCTTGTCGAGTAACAATGAGCAGTTCTTC. Translation gives CASSLSSNNEQFF.

This chain joins TRBV7-9 and TRBJ2-3, with 10 bases aligning to TRBD2. V lost 5 bases, J lost 6 bases, and 11 bases stayed unmatched. Per germline, CDR1 SEHNR and CDR2 FQNEAQ (reference sequence). There are 16 residues in the CDR3. The CDR3 nucleotides are TGTGCCAGCAGCGGAGATACTAGCGGGGAGGGTGATACGCAGTATTTT. Protein sequence: CASSGDTSGEGDTQYF.

This clonotype has ten or more counts. The chain has TRBV12-3 or TRBV12-4 and TRBJ2-7; D remains ambiguous. Trimming took off 3 bases at V and 1 base at J, with 7 bases between the two ends. CDR3 length: 13 residues. The CDR3 sequence: CASSFVNSYEQYF. DNA of the CDR3: TGTGCCAGCAGTTTTGTTAATTCCTACGAGCAGTACTTC.